This TCR beta chain appears in the sequencing data of a study of shared T cell receptors in the human thymus. The CDR3 covers 17 residues. CDR1 is SEHNR, CDR2 FQNEAQ, per germline (reference sequence). The ends lost 4 bases at V and 0 bases at J; junction bases unmatched: 4. Libraries were prepared by immunoSEQ multiplex PCR; TCRdb keeps only in-frame clonotypes and omits some of them. The sample holds 550,000 to 800,000 clones, 80% to 90% seen once. The same data also contributed to another study, on human thymus T cells. That paper states: Thymic and blood repertoires seemed to show skewed V and J gene use. As related research reported, thymic repertoires overlapped highly among unrelated individuals.

This clonotype was sampled from a girl younger than two with a congenital heart defect. The rearrangement joins TRBV7-9 to TRBJ2-2, with TRBD2 matching over 11 bases. Sequenced: thymocytes. The CDR3 region has the DNA TGTGCCAGCAGCTCCACTAGCGGGGGCGCGAACACCGGGGAGCTGTTTTTT. Protein sequence: CASSSTSGGANTGELFF.